The rows below give T cell receptor beta chains drawn from one sample of a study of regulatory T cells in long-lasting Graves disease. TCRdb itself ran the multiplex PCR reads through MiXCR, one entry per CDR3 protein. The table lists roughly 300,000 distinct CDR3 sequences, around a fifth of them singletons. The sequences come from peripheral blood mononuclear cells (PBMCs), collected when the disease was refractory, from a patient treated with antithyroid drugs. Every receptor here comes from a female donor with Graves disease. Both conserved end residues are part of each CDR3. The order of the fields is V gene, J gene, clone size, D gene, CDR3 protein, CDR3 DNA. The D gene is left open where the match is weak. Size is omitted from some rows. Given values are once, few, many or a class for expanded clones.

TRBV24-1	TRBJ2-2	many	TRBD2	CATSDRGLAGTYTGELFF	TGTGCCACCAGTGATCGGGGACTAGCGGGAACCTACACCGGGGAGCTGTTTTTT
TRBV12-3/TRBV12-4	TRBJ2-5	-	-	CASSSNRFQETQYF	TGTGCCAGCAGCTCCAATAGATTTCAAGAGACCCAGTACTTC
TRBV7-9	TRBJ2-5	-	-	CASSLQGRDQETQYF	TGTGCCAGCAGCCTTCAAGGACGCGATCAAGAGACCCAGTACTTC
TRBV4-2	TRBJ1-2	many	TRBD1	CASSRDRVEGYTF	TGTGCCAGCAGCCGCGACAGGGTTGAGGGCTACACCTTC
TRBV11-2	TRBJ2-4	many	-	CASSWTVKNIQYF	TGTGCCAGCAGCTGGACAGTTAAAAACATTCAGTACTTC
TRBV9	TRBJ2-6	-	-	CASSVGQSQFLSGANVLTF	TGTGCCAGCAGCGTAGGACAGAGCCAATTCCTCTCTGGGGCCAACGTCCTGACTTTC
TRBV10-3	TRBJ1-3	-	TRBD1	CATSRDRGAGNTIYF	TGTGCCACGTCCCGGGACAGGGGAGCCGGAAACACCATATATTTT
TRBV11-2	TRBJ2-5	many	TRBD1	CASSQDRNQETQYF	TGTGCCAGCAGCCAGGACAGGAACCAAGAGACCCAGTACTTC
TRBV5-6	TRBJ2-3	-	-	CASSQDRWGDTQYF	TGTGCCAGCAGCCAGGACAGATGGGGAGATACGCAGTATTTT
TRBV19	TRBJ2-2	-	-	CASSIASRYTGELFF	TGTGCCAGTAGTATAGCTAGCAGGTACACCGGGGAGCTGTTTTTT
TRBV4-3	TRBJ2-7	once	-	CASSHEIGAQADEQYF	TGCGCCAGCAGCCACGAAATCGGGGCCCAGGCCGACGAGCAGTACTTC
TRBV10-3	TRBJ2-7	-	TRBD1	CAISEPSPRDSSYEQYF	TGTGCCATCAGTGAGCCCTCCCCCCGGGACAGCTCCTACGAGCAGTACTTC
TRBV7-6	TRBJ2-7	few	TRBD1	CASSLTGTGPYEQYF	TGTGCCAGCAGCTTGACCGGGACAGGGCCCTACGAGCAGTACTTC
TRBV13	TRBJ2-5	many	TRBD2	CASSLTAGGGETQYF	TGTGCCAGCAGCCTAACGGCGGGGGGAGGAGAGACCCAGTACTTC
TRBV5-5	TRBJ2-7	many	-	CASSLPYGEQYF	TGTGCCAGCAGCTTGCCCTACGGTGAGCAGTACTTC
TRBV10-3	TRBJ1-2	few	-	CAISESLSEVDGYTF	TGTGCCATCAGTGAGTCTCTCTCGGAGGTCGACGGCTACACCTTC
TRBV27	TRBJ2-7	-	-	CASFPDGRYEQYF	TGTGCCAGCTTCCCCGACGGCCGCTACGAGCAGTACTTC
TRBV5-8	TRBJ2-3	-	-	CASSFGGWGFGDTQYF	TGTGCCAGCAGCTTTGGGGGTTGGGGTTTCGGAGATACGCAGTATTTT
TRBV20-1	TRBJ2-1	-	-	CSAPGNTNEQFF	TGCAGTGCGCCCGGGAACACCAATGAGCAGTTCTTC
TRBV7-2	TRBJ1-2	many	-	CASSLSRDSGYTF	TGTGCCAGCAGCTTAAGCAGGGATTCTGGCTACACCTTC
TRBV5-8	TRBJ2-7	few	-	CASSIPDSYEQYF	TGTGCCAGCAGCATACCGGACAGCTACGAGCAGTACTTC
TRBV28	TRBJ1-1	many	TRBD1	CASSYIRDRGNTEAFF	TGTGCCAGCAGTTATATCCGGGACAGGGGGAACACTGAAGCTTTCTTT
TRBV7-9	TRBJ2-5	many	-	CASSLGGREYF	TGTGCCAGCAGCTTAGGTGGACGAGAGTACTTC
TRBV29-1	TRBJ1-2	many	-	CSVENRGSYGYTF	TGCAGCGTTGAAAATAGGGGAAGCTATGGCTACACCTTC
TRBV29-1	TRBJ1-1	many	-	CSVEDRQSEAFF	TGCAGCGTTGAAGATCGGCAGTCTGAAGCTTTCTTT
TRBV2	TRBJ2-7	-	TRBD2	CASSLRLAGVSYEQYF	TGTGCCAGCAGCCTCCGACTAGCGGGGGTTTCCTACGAGCAGTACTTC
TRBV11-2	TRBJ2-7	-	-	CASSSRRDRGLAGLYEQYF	TGTGCCAGCAGCTCCCGTCGGGACAGGGGTCTAGCGGGACTCTACGAGCAGTACTTC
TRBV28	TRBJ1-5	many	TRBD1	CASSSGTGLVQPQHF	TGTGCCAGCAGTTCCGGGACAGGGTTGGTTCAGCCCCAGCATTTT
TRBV19	TRBJ1-2	-	-	CASSIDHRGFYGYTF	TGTGCCAGTAGTATAGATCATCGCGGATTCTATGGCTACACCTTC
TRBV7-2	TRBJ1-5	-	-	CASSLVAAREQPQHF	TGTGCCAGCAGCTTAGTGGCTGCTAGAGAACAGCCCCAGCATTTT
TRBV9	TRBJ2-1	-	TRBD2	CASSAGTRDNEQFF	TGTGCCAGCAGCGCCGGGACTAGAGACAATGAGCAGTTCTTC
TRBV28	TRBJ1-2	many	-	CASYSYGYTF	TGTGCCAGTTACAGCTATGGCTACACCTTC
TRBV12-3/TRBV12-4	TRBJ1-1	few	-	CASSLWGREISRAFF	TGTGCCAGCAGTTTATGGGGCAGGGAGATAAGTAGGGCTTTCTTT
TRBV11-3	TRBJ2-5	many	TRBD1	CASSQTGEETQYF	TGTGCCAGCAGTCAGACAGGGGAAGAGACCCAGTACTTC
TRBV7-7	TRBJ2-7	-	TRBD2	CASSARLAGPDEQYF	TGTGCTAGCAGCGCGAGACTAGCGGGGCCGGACGAGCAGTACTTC
TRBV7-9	TRBJ2-2	-	-	CASSLRGEANTGELFF	TGTGCCAGCAGCTTGAGAGGGGAGGCGAACACCGGGGAGCTGTTTTTT
TRBV30	TRBJ2-2	-	-	CAWGAGGNTGELFF	TGTGCCTGGGGTGCGGGTGGAAACACCGGGGAGCTGTTTTTT